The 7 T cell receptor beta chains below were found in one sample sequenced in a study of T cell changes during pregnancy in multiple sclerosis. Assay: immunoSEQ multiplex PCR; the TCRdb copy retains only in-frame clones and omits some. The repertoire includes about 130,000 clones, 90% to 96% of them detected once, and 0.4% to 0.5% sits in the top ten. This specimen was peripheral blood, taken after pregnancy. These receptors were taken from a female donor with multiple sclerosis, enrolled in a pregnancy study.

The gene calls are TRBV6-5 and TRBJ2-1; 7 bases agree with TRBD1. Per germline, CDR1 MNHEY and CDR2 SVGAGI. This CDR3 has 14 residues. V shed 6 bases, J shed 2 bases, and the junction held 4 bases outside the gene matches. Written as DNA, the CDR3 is TGTGCCAGCAGAGGGACAGTTCCCTACAATGAGCAGTTCTTC. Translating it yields CASRGTVPYNEQFF.

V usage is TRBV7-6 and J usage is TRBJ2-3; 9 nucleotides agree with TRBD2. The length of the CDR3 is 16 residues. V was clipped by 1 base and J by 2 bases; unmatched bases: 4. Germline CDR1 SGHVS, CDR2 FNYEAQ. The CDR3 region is CASSLVAGGFTDTQYF. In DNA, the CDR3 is TGTGCCAGCAGCTTAGTTGCGGGAGGGTTCACAGATACGCAGTATTTT.

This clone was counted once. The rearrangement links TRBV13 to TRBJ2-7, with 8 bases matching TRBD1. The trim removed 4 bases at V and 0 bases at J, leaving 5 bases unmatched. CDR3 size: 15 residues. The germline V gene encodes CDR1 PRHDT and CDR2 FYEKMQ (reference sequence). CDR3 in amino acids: CASSSKTGVSYEQYF. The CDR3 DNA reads TGTGCCAGCAGCTCCAAGACAGGGGTCTCCTACGAGCAGTACTTC.

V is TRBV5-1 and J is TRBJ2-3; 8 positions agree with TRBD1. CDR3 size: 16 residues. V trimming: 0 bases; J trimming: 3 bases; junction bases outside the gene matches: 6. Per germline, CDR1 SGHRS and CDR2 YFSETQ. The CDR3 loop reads CASSLAGQGWTDTQYF. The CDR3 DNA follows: TGCGCCAGCAGCTTGGCTGGACAGGGCTGGACAGATACGCAGTATTTT.

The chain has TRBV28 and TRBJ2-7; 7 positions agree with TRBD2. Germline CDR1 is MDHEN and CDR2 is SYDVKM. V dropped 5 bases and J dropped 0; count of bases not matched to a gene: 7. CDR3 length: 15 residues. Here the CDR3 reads CASSVVAGASYEQYF. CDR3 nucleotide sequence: TGTGCCAGCAGTGTAGTAGCGGGTGCCTCCTACGAGCAGTACTTC.

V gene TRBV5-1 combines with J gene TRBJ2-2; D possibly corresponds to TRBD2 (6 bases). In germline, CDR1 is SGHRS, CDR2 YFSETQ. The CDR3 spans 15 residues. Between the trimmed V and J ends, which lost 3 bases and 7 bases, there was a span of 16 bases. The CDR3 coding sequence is TGCGCCAGCAGCTGGTCGGGAGAAGGTTACGGGGAGCTGTTTTTT. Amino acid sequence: CASSWSGEGYGELFF. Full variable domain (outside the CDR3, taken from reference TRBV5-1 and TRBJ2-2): KAGVTQTPRYLIKTRGQQVTLSCSPISGHRSVSWYQQTPGQGLQFLFEYFSETQRNKGNFPGRFSGRQFSNSRSEMNVSTLELGDSALYLCASSWSGEGYGELFFGEGSRLTVL.

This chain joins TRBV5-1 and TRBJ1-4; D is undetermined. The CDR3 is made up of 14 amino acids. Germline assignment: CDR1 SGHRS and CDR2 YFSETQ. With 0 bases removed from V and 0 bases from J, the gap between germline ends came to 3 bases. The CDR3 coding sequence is TGCGCCAGCAGCTTGGCGTCAACTAATGAAAAACTGTTTTTT. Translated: CASSLASTNEKLFF.